The 21 T cell receptor beta chains in this list originate from one sample, sequenced in a study of cytomegalovirus exposure and HLA in healthy donors. This table comes from immunoSEQ multiplex PCR, and its TCRdb copy is limited to in-frame clones, with some not included. The sample has 89,000 or so clones, roughly 92% seen once; the top ten hold 1% to 1.4%. Sequencing was carried out using PBMCs. These receptors came from a woman aged 30 to 39 in good health and CMV-seropositive.

The CDR3 is CASSPGVITGELFF. DNA of the CDR3: TGTGCCAGTAGTCCAGGGGTTATCACCGGGGAGCTGTTTTTT. V usage is TRBV19 and J usage is TRBJ2-2, with D perhaps TRBD1 (6 bases). Trimming pared 5 bases from V and 4 bases from J, leaving 11 bases between. This CDR3 region has 14 residues. Germline lookup yields CDR1 LNHDA and CDR2 SQIVND (reference sequence).

With respect to this clone: One junction end does not reproduce the germline sequence, and a read error may be involved. The chain links TRBV5-4 to TRBJ2-3; 14 nucleotides match TRBD2. The length of the CDR3 is 15 residues. Per the germline V gene, CDR1 is SGHNT and CDR2 is YYREEE (reference sequence). The CDR3 loop reads CASSFGTSGRDTRYF. In DNA, the CDR3 is TGTGCCAGCAGCTTTGGGACTAGCGGGAGAGATACGCGGTATTTT.

This rearrangement joins TRBV30 to TRBJ2-1, with 10 nucleotides matching TRBD2. Germline CDR1 is GTSNPN and CDR2 is SVGIG (reference sequence). Trimming removed 1 base from V and 9 bases from J; junction bases left unmatched: 9. The CDR3 has 15 residues. CDR3 bases: TGTGCCTGGAGTGCTAGCGGGAGTTTTCATGGTGAGCAGTTCTTC. Its protein is CAWSASGSFHGEQFF.

The V call is TRBV4-3, the J call TRBJ2-3, with a weak D call TRBD1 (6 bases). The CDR3 sequence is 15 residues long. The V gene's germline CDR1 is LGHNA and CDR2 YSLEER. The V end was cut by 0 bases, the J end by 2 bases, with 9 bases between. The CDR3 sequence is CASSQDTGSTDTQYF. Written as DNA, the CDR3 is TGCGCCAGCAGCCAAGATACAGGGTCCACAGATACGCAGTATTTT.

V and J are TRBV5-1 and TRBJ1-1; D call uncertain. Germline V gene sequence: CDR1 SGHRS, CDR2 YFSETQ. Deletions cut 5 bases from V and 1 base from J, with 9 bases between. CDR3 length: 13 residues. CDR3 DNA sequence: TGCGCCAGCAGGAATACAGCGAACACTGAAGCTTTCTTT. It yields the protein CASRNTANTEAFF.

This clone has a handful of counts. This rearrangement joins TRBV9 to TRBJ2-1; 10 nucleotides match TRBD2. J was trimmed by 1 base and V by 4 bases; bases with no gene match: 5. The CDR3 covers 16 residues. CDR1 is SGDLS and CDR2 is YYNGEE in the germline V gene. The CDR3 spells CASSTTGLASYNEQFF. The CDR3 DNA reads as TGTGCCAGCAGCACTACGGGACTAGCGTCCTACAATGAGCAGTTCTTC.

The V call is TRBV27, the J call TRBJ2-3; 11 nucleotides line up with TRBD2. The CDR3 extends over 16 amino acids. Looked up from germline, CDR1 is MNHEY and CDR2 is SMNVEV (reference sequence). V was clipped by 5 bases and J by 6 bases; unmatched bases: 10. CDR3 sequence: CASSPKLAGAKDTQYF. The DNA of the CDR3 is TGTGCCAGCAGTCCCAAACTAGCGGGAGCAAAGGATACGCAGTATTTT.

The chain employs TRBV4-2 and TRBJ1-2; 8 positions match TRBD1. V lost 3 bases to trimming and J lost 4 bases; unmatched junction nucleotides: 7. The germline V gene encodes CDR1 LGHNA and CDR2 YNFKEQ. CDR3 length: 15 residues. The CDR3, as DNA: TGTGCCAGCAGCCAGGCGACAGGGGCTCTCTATGGCTACACCTTC. As protein: CASSQATGALYGYTF.

The V gene is TRBV15, the J gene TRBJ1-3; D remains ambiguous. Germline CDR1 LNHNV, CDR2 YYDKDF (reference sequence). Trimming removed 1 base from V and 1 base from J, with 5 bases in between. The CDR3 contains 14 residues. The CDR3 here is CATSRAVSGNTIYF. As DNA, the CDR3 is TGTGCCACCAGCAGAGCTGTATCTGGAAACACCATATATTTT. Full variable domain (outside the CDR3, taken from reference TRBV15 and TRBJ1-3): DAMVIQNPRYQVTQFGKPVTLSCSQTLNHNVMYWYQQKSSQAPKLLFHYYDKDFNNEADTPDNFQSRRPNTSFCFLDIRSPGLGDTAMYLCATSRAVSGNTIYFGEGSWLTVV.

The gene calls are TRBV27 and TRBJ2-2; TRBD1 matches at 9 bases. This CDR3 contains 15 residues. Unmatched junction bases numbered 4, after V lost 4 bases and J lost 4 bases. Looked up from germline, CDR1 is MNHEY and CDR2 is SMNVEV (reference sequence). The CDR3 loop is CASSSQGAGTGELFF. CDR3 coding DNA: TGTGCCAGCAGTTCACAGGGGGCAGGCACCGGGGAGCTGTTTTTT.

The chain carries TRBV30 and TRBJ2-3, with TRBD2 matching over 7 bases. V was clipped by 1 base and J by 4 bases; unmatched bases: 5. Germline CDR1 is GTSNPN and CDR2 is SVGIG (reference sequence). The length of the CDR3 is 14 residues. The CDR3 DNA follows: TGTGCCTGGAGTGGGGGGGGAGGGTCAGATACGCAGTATTTT. Translated: CAWSGGGGSDTQYF. The whole variable domain, filled in from reference TRBV30 and TRBJ2-3, reads SQTIHQWPATLVQPVGSPLSLECTVEGTSNPNLYWYRQAAGRGLQLLFYSVGIGQISSEVPQNLSASRPQDRQFILSSKKLLLSDSGFYLCAWSGGGGSDTQYFGPGTRLTVL.

The CDR3 protein is CASSATQAFGYTF. In DNA form, the CDR3 reads TGCGCCAGCAGTGCGACACAGGCGTTTGGCTACACCTTC. The V call is TRBV10-1, the J call TRBJ1-2, with D possibly matching TRBD1 (5 bases). The V gene's germline CDR1 is WNHNN and CDR2 SYGVQD (reference sequence). The CDR3 runs to 13 residues. The ends were cut back, 4 bases at V and 7 bases at J, with 13 bases in the middle.

V gene TRBV10-1 combines with J gene TRBJ1-1; D remains unclear. Deletions cut 1 base from V and 1 base from J, with 16 bases between. The CDR3 loop spans 17 amino acids. The germline V gene has CDR1 WNHNN and CDR2 SYGVQD (reference sequence). The DNA of the CDR3 is TGCGCCAGCAGTGAGTTCATCTTAGATGATGGGAACACTGAAGCTTTCTTT. Its protein product is CASSEFILDDGNTEAFF.

V gene TRBV7-2 combines with J gene TRBJ1-3; D is perhaps TRBD1 (6 bases). Trimming removed 1 base from V and 3 bases from J, with 7 bases in between. Germline CDR1 is SGHTA and CDR2 is FQGNSA. This CDR3 has 14 amino acids. The CDR3: CASSLGQDGNTIYF. The DNA for the CDR3 is TGTGCCAGCAGCTTAGGACAGGATGGAAACACCATATATTTT.

CDR3: CASSYLKQGPQFF. CDR3 nucleotides: TGTGCCAGCAGTTATTTGAAACAGGGGCCACAGTTCTTC. This chain uses TRBV28 with TRBJ2-1, with TRBD1 matching 7 bases. The CDR3 is made up of 13 amino acids. Per the germline V gene, CDR1 is MDHEN and CDR2 is SYDVKM. The trim removed 4 bases at V and 13 bases at J, leaving 10 bases unmatched. The variable domain in full, with the rest retrieved from reference TRBV28 and TRBJ2-1, is DVKVTQSSRYLVKRTGEKVFLECVQDMDHENMFWYRQDPGLGLRLIYFSYDVKMKEKGDIPEGYSVSREKKERFSLILESASTNQTSMYLCASSYLKQGPQFFGPGTRLTVL.

Worth noting for this clone: The sample carries other DNA sequences with the same CDR3. The chain recombines TRBV5-1 with TRBJ2-7; TRBD1 aligns across 9 bases. The junction had 4 bases not matched to a gene; V was cut back by 0 bases and J by 3 bases. This CDR3 has 15 residues. Germline V CDR1 and CDR2: SGHRS, YFSETQ. For the CDR3, the DNA is TGCGCCAGCAGCTTGGCTGGGACAGGGATCTACGAGCAGTACTTC. This gives the protein CASSLAGTGIYEQYF.

This sequence joins TRBV6-5 and TRBJ1-1, with a weak D call TRBD1 (6 bases). Germline V gives CDR1 MNHEY, CDR2 SVGAGI. Trimming left V 7 bases short and J 0 bases short, with 12 bases between. CDR3 length: 14 amino acids. The CDR3 nucleotides read TGTGCCAGCAACCAACAGGGAATGAACACTGAAGCTTTCTTT. It codes for CASNQQGMNTEAFF.

The chain carries TRBV6-6 and TRBJ1-2; 7 nucleotides line up with TRBD1. Germline trimming cut 0 bases from V and 10 bases from J; bases unmatched to any gene: 8. There are 14 residues in the CDR3. The germline gives CDR1 MNHNY, CDR2 SVGAGI (reference sequence). In DNA, the CDR3 is TGTGCCAGCAGTTACTCGCGGGACAGTAATATCTACACCTTC. This translates into CASSYSRDSNIYTF.

The gene calls are TRBV5-1 and TRBJ2-1; TRBD2 is a possible D gene (5 bases). The CDR3 is 15 amino acids. The ends were cut back, 0 bases at V and 6 bases at J, with 13 bases in the middle. CDR1 and CDR2 (germline): SGHRS, YFSETQ. The CDR3 spells CASSLASTGGNEQFF. The CDR3, as DNA: TGCGCCAGCAGCTTGGCGTCAACCGGAGGCAATGAGCAGTTCTTC.

This clone came up a few times. The V and J genes are TRBV28 and TRBJ2-5, with 10 nucleotides matching TRBD2. The CDR3 length is 15 residues. The J segment lost 5 bases and the V segment lost 5 bases, leaving 8 bases of the junction unmatched. The V gene's germline CDR1 is MDHEN and CDR2 SYDVKM. The DNA for the CDR3 is TGTGCCAGCAGTCCACCGGGACTAGCGAGTGAGACCCAGTACTTC. Its translation: CASSPPGLASETQYF.

The chain combines TRBV27 with TRBJ2-7, with TRBD2 identical over 9 bases. Germline V lookup: CDR1 MNHEY, CDR2 SMNVEV (reference sequence). The CDR3 contains 16 residues. J lost 3 bases, V lost 2 bases, and 8 bases had no gene match. The CDR3 loop reads CASSLGSGRIGYEQYF. CDR3 sequence (DNA): TGTGCCAGCAGTTTAGGGAGCGGGAGGATTGGCTACGAGCAGTACTTC.